Below, one T cell receptor (beta chain) is given with its context. The specificity of this receptor is unknown. Base qualities are not at hand, and no much larger clone is one base apart. TCRbeta CDR3 regions were amplified from genomic DNA by means of the immunoSEQ Assay, a bias-controlled multiplex PCR. Turning to the authors' computational methods: The number of nucleated cells in each sample was estimated from the amplification of reference gene primers within the assay. To quantify the absolute abundance of each unique TCRbeta CDR3 rearrangement, sequence reads were collapsed and filtered. For each sample, productive Simpson clonality was calculated as the square root of Simpson's diversity index over productive rearrangements. The table comes from immuneACCESS by way of TCRdb, which keeps in-frame sequences with V and J called. Part of the clones is missing from these tables; in studies checked, under half for an unresolved V gene and the rest for unknown reasons. D and trimming were read from the DNA, whereas the V and J calls and clone size are those reported in that table. Counted in this sample were around 260,000 clones; around 89% of them appeared once. Approximately 0.84% of the sample is taken by the ten largest.

The collaborating institutions used their own protocols to collect whole blood in K2EDTA tubes. Collaborator samples were shipped for TCRbeta analysis as frozen whole blood, isolated PBMCs, or DNA extracted from either sample type. The sample originates from a study of blood T cell repertoires in COVID-19 (TCRdb year 2020). Background on the whole study: Samples from collaborators originated in the United States, Italy and Spain and spanned both the acute and convalescent phases of COVID-19. The repertoires were made available in a free public database intended to serve as a resource for research on the immune response to SARS-CoV-2. Sample metadata almost always included a de-identified subject ID, COVID-19 status, age in years and sex. Deeply sampled blood TCRbeta repertoires from subjects exposed to, actively infected with, or recovered from COVID-19 were included in the dataset. The samples were drawn from the first 160 participants of the ongoing ImmuneRACE study and from 950 to 1,500 subjects provided by 6 global collaborators. Where available, HLA class I and class II types were taken from metadata supplied by the sample provider and were not determined by assay-based typing. The prospective study material was composed of cDNA or gDNA derived from T cells, B-cell-depleted T cells, or PBMCs.

General study outcomes and caveats: The amount of clinical and demographic metadata varied by source and participant and was provided uncurated.

At the junction V is shortened by 0 bases and J by 0 bases, with 9 bases in between. Taken from the germline V gene, the CDR1 and CDR2 loops are MNHNS and SASEGT. The CDR3 measures 16 amino acids from cysteine to phenylalanine. Solely the CDR3 DNA is kept, with 48 bases framed from the first base. Input material: peripheral blood. The sequence derives from a man under 40 with acute or convalescent COVID-19. The chain is made from TRBV6-1 and TRBJ1-3; no D segment can be confidently identified. The CDR3 region has the sequence CASSEAGGSSGNTIYF. The sequenced DNA is TGTGCCAGCAGTGAAGCGGGAGGGTCCTCTGGAAACACCATATATTTT.